This T cell receptor (beta chain) was sequenced for a study of blood T cell repertoires in COVID-19. The wider study: Some COVID-19 samples were acute and others convalescent; all came from the United States, Italy and Spain. Sources were T cells, B-cell-depleted T cells, or PBMCs; the material itself was cDNA or gDNA.

In the authors' methods: From reference gene primer amplification, estimates of nucleated cell counts were derived. Assay used: immunoSEQ multiplex PCR; TCRdb lists only in-frame clones, some missing. V, J and clone size were drawn from that table, and D and trimming were deduced from the DNA. The table has about 59,000 clones, around 79% seen once. The CDR3 is made up of 12 amino acids. V lost 7 bases and J lost 6; bases outside the gene matches: 5. V is TRBV12-3 or TRBV12-4 and J is TRBJ2-5, with 7 nucleotides matching TRBD1. This receptor was taken from a man aged 55-75 years with acute or convalescent COVID-19. The sequencing sample was made of peripheral blood. The CDR3 DNA reads TGTGCCAGCACCCGACAGGGAAAGACCCAGTACTTC. Its translation is CASTRQGKTQYF.